This T cell receptor (beta chain) was found in a study of early T cells in non-severe SARS-CoV-2 infection. TCRdb reprocessed the 5' RACE reads with MiXCR, giving one entry per CDR3 protein. The sample lists about 77,000 distinct CDR3 sequences, roughly a sixth occurring once. This CDR3 has 12 amino acids. V lost 8 bases to trimming and J lost 9 bases, with 14 bases between them. Germline CDR1 and CDR2: MNHEY and SVGAGI. The clonotype comes from an adult who was a healthcare worker with PCR-confirmed SARS-CoV-2 infection or an uninfected control (not recorded which). Sequenced input: whole blood. The chain uses TRBV6-5 and TRBJ2-1; TRBD1 is a possible D gene (5 bases). The DNA of the CDR3 is TGTGCCAGCGGAATAGGAAGGGGTGAGCAGTTCTTC. Its translation is CASGIGRGEQFF.